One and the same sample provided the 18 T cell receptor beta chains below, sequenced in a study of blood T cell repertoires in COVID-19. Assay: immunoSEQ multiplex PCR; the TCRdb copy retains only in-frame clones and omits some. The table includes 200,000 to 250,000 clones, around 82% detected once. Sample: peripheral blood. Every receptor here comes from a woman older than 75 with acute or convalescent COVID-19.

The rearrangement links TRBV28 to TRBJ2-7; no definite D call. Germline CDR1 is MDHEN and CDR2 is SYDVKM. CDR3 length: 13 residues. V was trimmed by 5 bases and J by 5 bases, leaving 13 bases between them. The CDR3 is CASSPPAQDEQYF. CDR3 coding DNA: TGTGCCAGCAGTCCCCCGGCTCAGGACGAGCAGTACTTC.

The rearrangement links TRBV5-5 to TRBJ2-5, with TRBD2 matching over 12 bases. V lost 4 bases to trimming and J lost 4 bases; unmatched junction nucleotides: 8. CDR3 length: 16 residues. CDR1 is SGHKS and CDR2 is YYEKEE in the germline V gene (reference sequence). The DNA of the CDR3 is TGTGCCAGCAGCCCTAACGGACTAGCGGGAATAGAGACCCAGTACTTC. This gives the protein CASSPNGLAGIETQYF.

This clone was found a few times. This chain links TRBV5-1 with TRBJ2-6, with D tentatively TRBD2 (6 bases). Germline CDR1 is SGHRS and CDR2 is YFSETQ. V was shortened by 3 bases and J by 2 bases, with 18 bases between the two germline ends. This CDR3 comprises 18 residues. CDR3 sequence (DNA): TGCGCCAGCAGCTCCAACTCTGGGGGGTTAACTGGGGCCAACGTCCTGACTTTC. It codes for CASSSNSGGLTGANVLTF.

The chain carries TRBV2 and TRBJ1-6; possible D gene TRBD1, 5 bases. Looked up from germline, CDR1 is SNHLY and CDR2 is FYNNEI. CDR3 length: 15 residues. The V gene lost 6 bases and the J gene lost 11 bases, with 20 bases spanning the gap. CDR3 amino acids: CASSARTSGGTPLHF. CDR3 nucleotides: TGTGCCAGCAGCGCACGAACGTCCGGGGGGACACCCCTCCACTTT.

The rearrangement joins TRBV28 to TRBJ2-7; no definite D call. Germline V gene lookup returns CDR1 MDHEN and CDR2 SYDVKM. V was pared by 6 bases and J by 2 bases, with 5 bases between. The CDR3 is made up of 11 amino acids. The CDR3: CASSQTYEQYF. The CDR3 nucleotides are TGTGCCAGCAGCCAAACCTACGAGCAGTACTTC.

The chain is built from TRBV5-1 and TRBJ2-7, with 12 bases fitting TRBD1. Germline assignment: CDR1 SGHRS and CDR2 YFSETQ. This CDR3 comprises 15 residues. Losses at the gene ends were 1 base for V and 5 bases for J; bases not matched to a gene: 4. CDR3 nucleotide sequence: TGCGCCAGCAGCTTGCCCGGGACAGGGGGCCACGAGCAGTACTTC. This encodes CASSLPGTGGHEQYF. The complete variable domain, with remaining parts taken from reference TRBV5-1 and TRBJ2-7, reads KAGVTQTPRYLIKTRGQQVTLSCSPISGHRSVSWYQQTPGQGLQFLFEYFSETQRNKGNFPGRFSGRQFSNSRSEMNVSTLELGDSALYLCASSLPGTGGHEQYFGPGTRLTVT.

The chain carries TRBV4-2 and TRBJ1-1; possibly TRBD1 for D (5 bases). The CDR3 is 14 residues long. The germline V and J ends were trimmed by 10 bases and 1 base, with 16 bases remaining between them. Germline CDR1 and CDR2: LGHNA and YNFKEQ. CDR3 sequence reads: CATKKEGQNTEAFF. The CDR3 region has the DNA TGTGCCACCAAAAAGGAGGGGCAGAACACTGAAGCTTTCTTT.

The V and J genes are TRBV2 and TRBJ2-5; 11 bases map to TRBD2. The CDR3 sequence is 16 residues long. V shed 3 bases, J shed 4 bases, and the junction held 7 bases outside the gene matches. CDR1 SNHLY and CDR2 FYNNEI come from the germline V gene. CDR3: CASSERSGGAGETQYF. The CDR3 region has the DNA TGTGCCAGCAGTGAGCGTAGCGGGGGGGCGGGAGAGACCCAGTACTTC.

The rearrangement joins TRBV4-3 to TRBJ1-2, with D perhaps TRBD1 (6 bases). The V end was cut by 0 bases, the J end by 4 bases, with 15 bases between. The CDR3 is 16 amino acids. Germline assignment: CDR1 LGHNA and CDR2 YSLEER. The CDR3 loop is CASSQDPRDKVYGYTF. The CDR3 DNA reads TGCGCCAGCAGCCAAGATCCTCGGGACAAAGTCTATGGCTACACCTTC.

The CDR3 DNA is TGTGCCAGCTCACCTACCGGGACAGGGAGGAACAATGAGCAGTTCTTC. Translating gives CASSPTGTGRNNEQFF. The rearrangement uses TRBV18 and TRBJ2-1; 9 positions agree with TRBD1. V shed 3 bases, J shed 5 bases, and the junction held 8 bases outside the gene matches. The CDR3 is 16 residues long. Germline V gives CDR1 KGHSH, CDR2 LQKENI.

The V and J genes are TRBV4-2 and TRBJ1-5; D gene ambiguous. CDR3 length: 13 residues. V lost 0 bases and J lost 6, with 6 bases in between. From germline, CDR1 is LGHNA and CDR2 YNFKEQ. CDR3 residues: CASSQDLRQPQHF. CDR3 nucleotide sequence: TGTGCCAGCAGCCAAGATTTGCGTCAGCCCCAGCATTTT.

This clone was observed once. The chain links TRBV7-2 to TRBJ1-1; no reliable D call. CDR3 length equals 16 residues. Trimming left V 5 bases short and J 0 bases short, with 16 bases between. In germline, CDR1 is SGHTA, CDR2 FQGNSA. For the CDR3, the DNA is TGTGCCAGCAGCCCCCACCTGGGCCCTTTGAACACTGAAGCTTTCTTT. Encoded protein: CASSPHLGPLNTEAFF.

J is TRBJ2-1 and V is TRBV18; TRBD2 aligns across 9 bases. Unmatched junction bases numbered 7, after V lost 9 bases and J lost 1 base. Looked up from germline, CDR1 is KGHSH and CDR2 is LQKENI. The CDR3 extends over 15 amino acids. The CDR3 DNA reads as TGTGCCAGTTCTCTAGCGGGGCTTTCCTACAATGAGCAGTTCTTC. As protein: CASSLAGLSYNEQFF. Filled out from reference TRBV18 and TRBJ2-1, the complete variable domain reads NAGVMQNPRHLVRRRGQEARLRCSPMKGHSHVYWYRQLPEEGLKFMVYLQKENIIDESGMPKERFSAEFPKEGPSILRIQQVVRGDSAAYFCASSLAGLSYNEQFFGPGTRLTVL.

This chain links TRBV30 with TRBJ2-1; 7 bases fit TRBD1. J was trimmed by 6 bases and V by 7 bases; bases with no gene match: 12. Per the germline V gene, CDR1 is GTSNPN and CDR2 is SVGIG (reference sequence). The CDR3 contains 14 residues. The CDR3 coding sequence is TGTGCCTACAGGAACAGGGGCCCCTCCAATGAGCAGTTCTTC. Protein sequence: CAYRNRGPSNEQFF.

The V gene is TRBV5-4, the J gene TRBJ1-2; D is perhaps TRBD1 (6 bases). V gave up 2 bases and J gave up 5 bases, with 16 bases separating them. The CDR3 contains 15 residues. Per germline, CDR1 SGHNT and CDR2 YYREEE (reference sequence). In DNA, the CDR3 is TGTGCCAGCAGCTTCGACCAGGGACATTGGTATGGCTACACCTTC. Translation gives CASSFDQGHWYGYTF.

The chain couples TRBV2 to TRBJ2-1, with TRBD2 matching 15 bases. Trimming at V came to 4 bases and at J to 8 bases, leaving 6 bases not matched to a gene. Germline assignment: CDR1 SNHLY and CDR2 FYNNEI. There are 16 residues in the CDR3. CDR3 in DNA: TGTGCCAGCAGTGGCAGGACTAGCGGGGGGGCCCATGAGCAGTTCTTC. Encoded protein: CASSGRTSGGAHEQFF.

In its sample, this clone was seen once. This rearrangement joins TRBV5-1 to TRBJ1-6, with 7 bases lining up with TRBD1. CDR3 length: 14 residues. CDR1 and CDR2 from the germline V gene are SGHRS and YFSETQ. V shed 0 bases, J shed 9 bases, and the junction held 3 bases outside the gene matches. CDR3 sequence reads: CASSLGQGSSPLHF. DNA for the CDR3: TGCGCCAGCAGCTTGGGACAGGGAAGTTCACCCCTCCACTTT.

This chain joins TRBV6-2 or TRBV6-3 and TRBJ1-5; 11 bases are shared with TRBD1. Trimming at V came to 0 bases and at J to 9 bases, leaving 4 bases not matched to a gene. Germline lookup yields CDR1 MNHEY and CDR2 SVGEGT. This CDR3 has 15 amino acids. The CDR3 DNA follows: TGTGCCAGCAGTTACTCGGGACAGGGGGAGCGGCCCCAGCATTTT. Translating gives CASSYSGQGERPQHF.